These T cell receptor beta chains were read from a single sample in a study of regulatory T cells in long-lasting Graves disease. Using its own MiXCR run on the multiplex PCR reads, TCRdb lists one record per CDR3 protein. The table includes hundreds of thousands of distinct CDR3 sequences, under 25% detected once. The sample consisted of peripheral blood mononuclear cells (PBMCs), taken when the disease was refractory, from a patient treated with antithyroid drugs. The receptors derive from a female donor with Graves disease. Each CDR3 is given with its conserved first and last residue. Each record gives: J gene, V gene, D gene, clone size, CDR3 protein, CDR3 DNA. D genes are given only for firm matches. A row's size may be missing; if present it is once, few, many or a size class.

TRBJ2-7,TRBV7-2,NA,few,CASGGASGYEQYF,TGTGCCAGCGGGGGGGCTAGCGGATACGAGCAGTACTTC
TRBJ1-1,TRBV7-8,NA,few,CASSQRSGGDTEAFF,TGTGCCAGCAGCCAACGGTCCGGGGGGGACACTGAAGCTTTCTTT
TRBJ2-7,TRBV28,TRBD1,many,CASSSLTGGWEQYF,TGTGCCAGCAGTTCCCTTACAGGGGGGTGGGAGCAGTACTTC
TRBJ2-5,TRBV30,NA,many,CAWSVGVETQYF,TGTGCCTGGAGTGTGGGTGTGGAGACCCAGTACTTC
TRBJ2-7,TRBV9,TRBD2,few,CASSPLAGWAEQYF,TGTGCCAGCAGCCCCCTAGCGGGGTGGGCCGAGCAGTACTTC
TRBJ1-2,TRBV7-2,NA,many,CASSLFRDLTLGYGYTF,TGTGCCAGCAGCTTGTTCCGGGACCTGACGCTTGGCTATGGCTACACCTTC
TRBJ1-2,TRBV11-2,NA,many,CASSLVGLGSTF,NA
TRBJ2-1,TRBV7-9,NA,NA,CASSHPLTASNEQFF,TGTGCCAGCAGCCACCCCTTGACAGCGAGCAATGAGCAGTTCTTC
TRBJ2-5,TRBV30,NA,few,CAWRVQGLETQYF,TGTGCCTGGAGAGTTCAGGGTTTGGAGACCCAGTACTTC
TRBJ1-5,TRBV6-5,NA,many,CASSSLGGNGNQPQHF,TGTGCCAGCAGTTCCCTGGGGGGGAATGGCAATCAGCCCCAGCATTTT
TRBJ2-7,TRBV29-1,NA,many,CSALGDREGSGASYEQYF,TGCAGCGCCCTAGGGGACAGGGAAGGTAGCGGGGCTAGCTACGAGCAGTACTTC
TRBJ2-2,TRBV5-1,TRBD1,many,CASTRQGEFTGELFF,TGCGCCAGCACCCGACAGGGGGAGTTCACCGGGGAGCTGTTTTTT
TRBJ2-1,TRBV2,NA,NA,CASSEGSGTYNEQFF,TGTGCCAGCAGTGAAGGGAGCGGAACCTACAATGAGCAGTTCTTC
TRBJ2-2,TRBV28,NA,once,CASMTSNTGELFF,TGTGCCAGCATGACTAGTAACACCGGGGAGCTGTTTTTT
TRBJ1-6,TRBV30,NA,NA,CAWTGGLGRRDNSPLHF,TGTGCCTGGACCGGCGGCTTGGGACGGAGAGATAATTCACCCCTCCACTTT
TRBJ1-1,TRBV12-3/TRBV12-4,TRBD1,many,CASSGQGMNTEAFF,TGTGCCAGCAGCGGACAGGGGATGAACACTGAAGCTTTCTTT
TRBJ1-2,TRBV11-1,NA,many,CASSSKQGYTF,TGTGCCAGCAGCAGTAAGCAAGGCTACACCTTC
TRBJ2-7,TRBV28,NA,NA,CASRVDSSYEQYF,TGTGCCAGCAGGGTTGACAGCTCCTACGAGCAGTACTTC
TRBJ1-1,TRBV20-1,NA,NA,CSGGRQNTEAFF,TGCAGTGGGGGGCGGCAGAACACTGAAGCTTTCTTT
TRBJ1-2,TRBV5-4,NA,few,CASSNVDYGYTF,TGTGCCAGCAGCAATGTTGACTATGGCTACACCTTC
TRBJ2-7,TRBV19,TRBD2,NA,CASSSQRGISPYEQYF,TGTGCCAGTAGTTCTCAGCGGGGGATTTCGCCCTACGAGCAGTACTTC
TRBJ2-6,TRBV5-1,NA,few,CASSLMATGANVLTF,TGCGCCAGCAGCTTGATGGCAACCGGGGCCAACGTCCTGACTTTC
TRBJ2-5,TRBV5-6,NA,few,CASSLGFGETQYF,TGTGCCAGCAGCTTGGGTTTCGGAGAGACCCAGTACTTC